The TCR beta chain described here comes from a study of blood T cell repertoires in COVID-19. Study context: Italy, Spain and the United States were the sources of the convalescent and acute COVID-19 samples. The analysed material was cDNA or gDNA that came from T cells, B-cell-depleted T cells, or PBMCs.

The authors' processing: The assay estimated nucleated cells by amplifying reference gene primers. The protocol was immunoSEQ multiplex PCR, while the TCRdb copy is restricted to in-frame clones and leaves out a portion. Clone size and the V and J calls come from that table; the DNA yielded D and trimming. The sample lists some 150,000 clones; 86% were seen once. From germline, CDR1 is MGHRA and CDR2 YSYEKL. V shed 1 base and J shed 5 bases, with 14 bases lying between them. This CDR3 has 16 amino acids. Sequenced material: peripheral blood. The sequence came from an older man with acute or convalescent COVID-19. V is TRBV4-1 and J is TRBJ1-4, with D maybe TRBD1 (6 bases). The CDR3 DNA reads TGCGCCAGCAGCCAAGGAACGACAGGTGGAAATGAAAAACTGTTTTTT. Its protein is CASSQGTTGGNEKLFF.